Listed below are T cell receptor beta chains from one sample, sequenced in a study of a mutant IDH1 vaccine in newly diagnosed glioma. No antigens are known for them. This table comes from immunoSEQ multiplex PCR, and its TCRdb copy is limited to in-frame clones, with some not included. The sample consists of roughly 32,000 clones, around nine tenths of them appearing once. The sequencing here drew on PBMCs, taken from a glioma patient whose treatment included an IDH1 peptide vaccine. These receptors all stem from a woman in her 30s with glioma. CDR3s include the opening cysteine and the closing phenylalanine or tryptophan. A D gene is named only where the DNA matches it firmly. Size tells how often a clone was seen (once, few, many) or the class of an expanded clone, and some rows leave it out.

size	D	V	J	CDR3	DNA
once	.	TRBV5-4	TRBJ1-2	CASSLVGGAYGYTF	TGTGCCAGCAGCTTGGTAGGTGGGGCCTATGGCTACACCTTC
.	.	TRBV27	TRBJ1-2	CASSLGPNYGYTF	TGTGCCAGCAGTTTGGGACCTAACTATGGCTACACCTTC
.	.	TRBV5-6	TRBJ1-2	CASRRGGYGYTF	TGTGCCAGCAGAAGAGGGGGCTATGGCTACACCTTC
.	TRBD1	TRBV5-1	TRBJ1-2	CASSPGQGSYGYTF	TGCGCCAGCAGCCCCGGACAGGGGAGCTATGGCTACACCTTC
.	.	TRBV4-2	TRBJ2-7	CASSPLVGVFSYEQYF	TGTGCCAGCAGCCCCTTAGTAGGGGTATTCTCCTACGAGCAGTACTTC
medium-sized	TRBD1	TRBV12-5	TRBJ2-2	CASGTTGAGTGELFF	TGTGCTAGTGGTACTACAGGGGCGGGCACCGGGGAGCTGTTTTTT
.	TRBD2	TRBV7-2	TRBJ2-5	CASSPRTSGGPGQETQYF	TGTGCCAGCAGCCCCAGGACTAGCGGGGGGCCTGGCCAAGAGACCCAGTACTTC
.	.	TRBV5-6	TRBJ1-6	CASSPGKPNSPLHF	TGTGCCAGCAGCCCAGGGAAACCCAATTCACCCCTCCACTTT
.	.	TRBV2	TRBJ2-7	CASSTGGPSYEQYF	TGTGCCAGCAGTACCGGGGGGCCCTCCTACGAGCAGTACTTC
.	.	TRBV27	TRBJ1-5	CASREAGRQPQHF	TGTGCCAGCAGAGAGGCAGGGCGCCAGCCCCAGCATTTT
.	.	TRBV5-8	TRBJ1-1	CASSFDGEGDTEAFF	TGTGCCAGCAGCTTTGACGGGGAAGGGGACACTGAAGCTTTCTTT
.	.	TRBV5-5	TRBJ2-5	CASSLGGGGSQETQYF	TGTGCCAGCAGCTTGGGGGGAGGGGGAAGCCAAGAGACCCAGTACTTC
.	TRBD1	TRBV13	TRBJ2-6	CASSHRGQGSGANVLTF	TGTGCCAGCAGCCACCGAGGACAGGGCTCTGGGGCCAACGTCCTGACTTTC
.	.	TRBV18	TRBJ1-1	CASSPLPGSHTEAFF	TGTGCCAGCTCACCCCTCCCCGGGAGCCACACTGAAGCTTTCTTT
.	.	TRBV7-9	TRBJ1-3	CASSFDSLGNTIYF	TGTGCCAGCAGCTTTGACAGTCTCGGAAACACCATATATTTT
once	TRBD1	TRBV5-6	TRBJ2-1	CASSFKDRGYNEQFF	TGTGCCAGCAGCTTCAAGGACAGGGGCTACAATGAGCAGTTCTTC
once	.	TRBV4-1	TRBJ1-1	CASSLAGHPTEAFF	TGCGCCAGCAGTCTTGCTGGACACCCCACTGAAGCTTTCTTT
.	TRBD1	TRBV4-1	TRBJ1-2	CASSPGQGNYGYTF	TGCGCCAGCAGCCCCGGACAGGGGAACTATGGCTACACCTTC
once	.	TRBV5-4	TRBJ2-3	CASSLEGSTDTQYF	TGTGCCAGCAGCTTGGAGGGTAGCACAGATACGCAGTATTTT
.	TRBD1	TRBV10-1	TRBJ2-7	CASSEGTGVSYEQYF	TGCGCCAGCAGTGAGGGGACAGGGGTTTCCTACGAGCAGTACTTC
.	.	TRBV7-8	TRBJ2-7	CASSLGAPGGSWTYEQYF	TGTGCCAGCAGCCTAGGAGCTCCAGGGGGGAGTTGGACCTACGAGCAGTACTTC
.	.	TRBV5-8	TRBJ2-2	CASSSFIGRTGELFF	TGTGCCAGCAGCTCTTTCATAGGGCGAACCGGGGAGCTGTTTTTT
once	.	TRBV10-1	TRBJ2-7	CASSGQGVYEQYF	TGCGCCAGCAGTGGACAAGGGGTCTACGAGCAGTACTTC
.	TRBD1	TRBV9	TRBJ1-4	CASSTSRTGVNEKLFF	TGTGCCAGCAGCACATCCCGGACAGGGGTTAATGAAAAACTGTTTTTT
.	TRBD1	TRBV7-2	TRBJ1-5	CASSQDRSNQPQHF	TGTGCCAGCAGCCAGGACAGGAGCAATCAGCCCCAGCATTTT
.	.	TRBV4-1	TRBJ2-7	CASSPGIGTYYEQYF	TGCGCCAGCAGCCCCGGGATCGGGACCTACTACGAGCAGTACTTC
.	.	TRBV7-9	TRBJ1-6	CASSPQDTGNSPLHF	TGTGCCAGCAGCCCCCAGGACACTGGTAATTCACCCCTCCACTTT
.	.	TRBV4-1	TRBJ2-4	CASSHGLLAKNIQYF	TGCGCCAGCAGCCACGGTCTACTAGCCAAAAACATTCAGTACTTC
medium-sized	.	TRBV6-1	TRBJ1-5	CASSDRQERLPQHF	TGTGCCAGCAGTGACCGACAAGAGCGTCTGCCCCAGCATTTT
.	TRBD1	TRBV4-3	TRBJ1-2	CASSQEAGQWGSYGYTF	TGCGCCAGCAGCCAAGAAGCGGGACAGTGGGGGTCCTATGGCTACACCTTC
.	TRBD2	TRBV27	TRBJ2-6	CASSFVAGGLLGANVLTF	TGTGCCAGCAGTTTTGTGGCGGGGGGCCTTCTGGGGGCCAACGTCCTGACTTTC
.	.	TRBV7-9	TRBJ1-1	CASSRMNTEAFF	TGTGCCAGCAGCCGGATGAACACTGAAGCTTTCTTT
.	.	TRBV12-5	TRBJ2-7	CASGLKYEQYF	TGTGCTAGTGGTTTGAAGTACGAGCAGTACTTC
.	TRBD1	TRBV4-1	TRBJ1-4	CASSQTRDRAYATNEKLFF	TGCGCCAGCAGCCAAACAAGGGACAGGGCTTACGCAACTAATGAAAAACTGTTTTTT
.	.	TRBV30	TRBJ1-1	CAWRGDGPTKEAFF	TGTGCCTGGAGGGGGGACGGCCCAACCAAAGAAGCTTTCTTT
.	.	TRBV5-4	TRBJ2-7	CASSLYGARREYEQYF	TGTGCCAGCAGCCTGTACGGGGCCCGGAGGGAGTACGAGCAGTACTTC
.	TRBD1	TRBV5-6	TRBJ2-7	CASSLTGGLYEQYF	TGTGCCAGCAGCTTGACAGGGGGGCTGTACGAGCAGTACTTC
few	.	TRBV13	TRBJ1-1	CASSPPDATGNTEAFF	TGTGCCAGCAGCCCTCCCGACGCTACGGGTAACACTGAAGCTTTCTTT
.	.	TRBV5-5	TRBJ2-7	CASSRMTGSYEQYF	TGTGCCAGCAGCCGGATGACAGGCTCTTACGAGCAGTACTTC
.	TRBD2	TRBV5-1	TRBJ2-5	CASSLAGLAAGQTQYF	TGCGCCAGCAGCTTGGCCGGGCTAGCAGCGGGACAGACCCAGTACTTC
once	.	TRBV6-5	TRBJ2-2	CASSYSMVSTGELFF	TGTGCCAGCAGTTACTCGATGGTCTCCACCGGGGAGCTGTTTTTT
.	.	TRBV10-1	TRBJ1-6	CASSDQGNSPLHF	TGCGCCAGCAGTGACCAGGGGAATTCACCCCTCCACTTT
.	TRBD1	TRBV6-5	TRBJ2-7	CASSSPGQGAYEQYF	TGTGCCAGCAGTTCACCGGGACAGGGGGCCTACGAGCAGTACTTC
.	.	TRBV5-1	TRBJ2-2	CASSLNTRNTGELFF	TGCGCCAGCAGCTTGAACACCAGGAACACCGGGGAGCTGTTTTTT
.	.	TRBV20-1	TRBJ1-2	CSARGVHGYTF	TGCAGTGCTAGGGGAGTTCATGGCTACACCTTC
.	.	TRBV5-1	TRBJ2-7	CASSSTGDYEQYF	TGCGCCAGCAGCTCGACGGGGGACTACGAGCAGTACTTC
once	.	TRBV4-1	TRBJ2-5	CASSQQNGGQETQYF	TGCGCCAGCAGCCAACAGAACGGGGGCCAAGAGACCCAGTACTTC